The rows below give T cell receptor beta chains drawn from one sample of a study of human T cells and chemical hapten exposure. In TCRdb, the RACE reads were re-called with MiXCR into one record per CDR3 protein. The data contain about 120,000 distinct CDR3 sequences, about an eighth of them seen just once; the ten biggest clones take up about 0.85%. The source was whole blood, collected in connection with sensitization to the hapten diphenylcyclopropenone (DPC). Receptors were obtained from a young man with alopecia areata. Some clones in this sample may be carry-over from other donors' samples. Each CDR3 is given with its conserved first and last residue. Clone size is shown for a subset of rows, as once, few, many or a class of expanded clone.

CDR3 protein: CASSLTTVSGANVLTF
clone size: few
V gene: TRBV7-3
J gene: TRBJ2-6

CDR3 protein: CATSPRTGQGREKLFF
clone size: few
V gene: TRBV15
J gene: TRBJ1-4

CDR3 protein: CASTNRPAGGLNIQYF
clone size: few
V gene: TRBV7-6
J gene: TRBJ2-4

CDR3 protein: CASSIDVGVTNEKLFF
clone size: .
V gene: TRBV19
J gene: TRBJ1-4

CDR3 protein: CSARQYNEQFF
clone size: many
V gene: TRBV20-1
J gene: TRBJ2-1

CDR3 protein: CASSQPRTGDVIGELFF
clone size: few
V gene: TRBV4-1
J gene: TRBJ2-2

CDR3 protein: CASSLGIGGSYNEQFF
clone size: .
V gene: TRBV11-2
J gene: TRBJ2-1

CDR3 protein: CASSRGEIGTDTQYF
clone size: .
V gene: TRBV6-2/TRBV6-3
J gene: TRBJ2-3

CDR3 protein: CASSLFSGHVTDTQYF
clone size: .
V gene: TRBV5-6
J gene: TRBJ2-3

CDR3 protein: CASSVKGAPGNTIYF
clone size: .
V gene: TRBV9
J gene: TRBJ1-3